This T cell receptor beta chain is drawn from a study of identical twins. TCRdb itself ran the 5' RACE reads through MiXCR, one entry per CDR3 protein. The table lists hundreds of thousands of distinct CDR3 sequences, roughly 8% of them singletons. The CDR3 loop spans 16 amino acids. CDR1 is SGHTA and CDR2 is FQGNSA in the germline V gene. Trimming removed 4 bases from V and 3 bases from J, with 18 bases in between. This sample was also put to use in a study of yellow fever vaccine responses in identical twins.

Specimen: PBMCs. V gene TRBV7-2 combines with J gene TRBJ2-5, with D possibly being TRBD1 (5 bases). This receptor was taken from a woman aged 18-29 years in good health. The CDR3 DNA follows: TGTGCCAGCAGCTCCCTAAAGGGGATTTCAGAAGAGACCCAGTACTTC. As protein: CASSSLKGISEETQYF.